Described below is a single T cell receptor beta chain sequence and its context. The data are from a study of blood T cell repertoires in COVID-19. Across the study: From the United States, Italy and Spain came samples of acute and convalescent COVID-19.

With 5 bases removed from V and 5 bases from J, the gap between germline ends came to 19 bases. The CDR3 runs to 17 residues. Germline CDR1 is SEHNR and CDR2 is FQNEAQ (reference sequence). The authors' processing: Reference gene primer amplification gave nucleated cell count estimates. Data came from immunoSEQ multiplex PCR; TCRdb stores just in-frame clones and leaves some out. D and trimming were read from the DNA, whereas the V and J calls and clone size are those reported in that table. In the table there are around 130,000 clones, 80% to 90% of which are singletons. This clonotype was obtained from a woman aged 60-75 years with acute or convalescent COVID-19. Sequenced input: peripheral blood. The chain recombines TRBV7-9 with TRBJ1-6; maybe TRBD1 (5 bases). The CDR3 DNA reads TGTGCCAGCAGCCCTGGTCTGGGGCCATCGGATAATTCACCCCTCCACTTT. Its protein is CASSPGLGPSDNSPLHF.